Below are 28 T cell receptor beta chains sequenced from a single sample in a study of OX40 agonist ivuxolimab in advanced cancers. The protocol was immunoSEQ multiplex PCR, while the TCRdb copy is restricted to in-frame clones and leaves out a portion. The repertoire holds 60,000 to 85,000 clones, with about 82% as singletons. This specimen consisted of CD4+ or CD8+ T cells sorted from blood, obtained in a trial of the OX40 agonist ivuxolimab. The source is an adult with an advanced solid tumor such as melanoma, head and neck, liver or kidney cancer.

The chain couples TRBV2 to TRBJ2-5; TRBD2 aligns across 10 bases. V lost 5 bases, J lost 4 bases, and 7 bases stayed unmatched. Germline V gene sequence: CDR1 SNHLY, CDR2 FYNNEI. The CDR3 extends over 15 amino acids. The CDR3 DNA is TGTGCCAGCAGTAAACTAGCGGGATATGCAGAGACCCAGTACTTC. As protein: CASSKLAGYAETQYF. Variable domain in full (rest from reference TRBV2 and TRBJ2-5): EPEVTQTPSHQVTQMGQEVILRCVPISNHLYFYWYRQILGQKVEFLVSFYNNEISEKSEIFDDQFSVERPDGSNFTLKIRSTKLEDSAMYFCASSKLAGYAETQYFGPGTRLLVL.

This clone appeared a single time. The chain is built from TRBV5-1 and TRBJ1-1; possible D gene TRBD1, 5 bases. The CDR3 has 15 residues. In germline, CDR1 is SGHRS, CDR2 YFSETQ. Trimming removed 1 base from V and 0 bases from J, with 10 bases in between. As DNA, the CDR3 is TGCGCCAGCAGCTTGCAAGCAGGGATGAACACTGAAGCTTTCTTT. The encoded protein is CASSLQAGMNTEAFF.

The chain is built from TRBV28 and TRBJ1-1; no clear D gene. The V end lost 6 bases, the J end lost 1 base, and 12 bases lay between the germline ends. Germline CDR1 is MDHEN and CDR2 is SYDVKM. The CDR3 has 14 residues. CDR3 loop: CASSRFYGNTEAFF. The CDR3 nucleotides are TGTGCCAGCAGCCGGTTCTATGGGAACACTGAAGCTTTCTTT. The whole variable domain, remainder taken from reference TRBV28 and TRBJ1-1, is DVKVTQSSRYLVKRTGEKVFLECVQDMDHENMFWYRQDPGLGLRLIYFSYDVKMKEKGDIPEGYSVSREKKERFSLILESASTNQTSMYLCASSRFYGNTEAFFGQGTRLTVV.

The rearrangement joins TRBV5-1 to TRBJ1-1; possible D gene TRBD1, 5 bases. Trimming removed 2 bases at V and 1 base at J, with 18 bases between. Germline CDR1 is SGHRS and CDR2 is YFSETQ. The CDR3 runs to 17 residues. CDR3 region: CASSFSGGGSGNTEAFF. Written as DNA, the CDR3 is TGCGCCAGCAGCTTTAGTGGTGGGGGATCGGGGAACACTGAAGCTTTCTTT.

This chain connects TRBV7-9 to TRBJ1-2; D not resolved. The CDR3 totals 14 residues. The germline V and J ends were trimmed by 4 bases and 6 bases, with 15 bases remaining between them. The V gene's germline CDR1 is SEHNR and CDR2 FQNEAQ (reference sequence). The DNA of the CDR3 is TGTGCCAGCAGCTCCCCGACGGGTAGAGATGGCTACACCTTC. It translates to CASSSPTGRDGYTF.

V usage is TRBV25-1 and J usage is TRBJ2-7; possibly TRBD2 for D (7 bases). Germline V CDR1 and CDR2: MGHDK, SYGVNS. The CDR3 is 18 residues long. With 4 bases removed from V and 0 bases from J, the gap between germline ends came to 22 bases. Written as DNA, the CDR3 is TGTGCCAGCAGTGGGGGGGGACCCACAGGGTCGAGCTCCTACGAGCAGTACTTC. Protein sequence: CASSGGGPTGSSSYEQYF.

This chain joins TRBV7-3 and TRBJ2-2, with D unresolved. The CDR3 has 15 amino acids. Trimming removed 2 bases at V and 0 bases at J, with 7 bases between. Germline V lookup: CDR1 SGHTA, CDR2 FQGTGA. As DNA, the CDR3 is TGTGCCAGCAGCTTAGGAACAGCGAACACCGGGGAGCTGTTTTTT. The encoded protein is CASSLGTANTGELFF. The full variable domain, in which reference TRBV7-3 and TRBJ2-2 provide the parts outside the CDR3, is GAGVSQTPSNKVTEKGKYVELRCDPISGHTALYWYRQSLGQGPEFLIYFQGTGAADDSGLPNDRFFAVRPEGSVSTLKIQRTERGDSAVYLCASSLGTANTGELFFGEGSRLTVL.

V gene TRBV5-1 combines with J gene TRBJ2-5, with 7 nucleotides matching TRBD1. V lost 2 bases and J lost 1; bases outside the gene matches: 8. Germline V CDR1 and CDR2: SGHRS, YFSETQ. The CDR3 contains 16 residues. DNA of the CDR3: TGCGCCAGCAGCTTTAAGACAGGGCCCCTCCAAGAGACCCAGTACTTC. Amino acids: CASSFKTGPLQETQYF.

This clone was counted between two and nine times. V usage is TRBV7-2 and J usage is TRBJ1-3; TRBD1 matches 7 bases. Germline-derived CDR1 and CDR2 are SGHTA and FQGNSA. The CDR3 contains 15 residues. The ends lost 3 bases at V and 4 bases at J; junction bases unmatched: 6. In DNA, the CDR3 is TGTGCCAGCAGCTTGAGGACAGGCGCCGGAAACACCATATATTTT. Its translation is CASSLRTGAGNTIYF.

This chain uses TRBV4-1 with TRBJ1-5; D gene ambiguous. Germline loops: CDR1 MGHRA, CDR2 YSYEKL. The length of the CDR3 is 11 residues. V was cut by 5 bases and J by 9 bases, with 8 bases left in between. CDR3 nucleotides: TGCGCCAGCAGCAATTTGGGGCCCCAGCATTTT. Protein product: CASSNLGPQHF.

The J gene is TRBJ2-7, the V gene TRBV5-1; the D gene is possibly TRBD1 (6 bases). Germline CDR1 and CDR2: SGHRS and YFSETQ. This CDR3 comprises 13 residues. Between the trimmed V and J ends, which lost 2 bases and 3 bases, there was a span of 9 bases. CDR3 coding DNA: TGCGCCAGCAGCTTTACAGGGAACTACGAGCAGTACTTC. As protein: CASSFTGNYEQYF.

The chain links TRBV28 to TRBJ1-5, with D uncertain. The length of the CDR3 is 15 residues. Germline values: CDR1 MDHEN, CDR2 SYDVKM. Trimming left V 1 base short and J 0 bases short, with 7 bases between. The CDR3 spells CASSLSLLSNQPQHF. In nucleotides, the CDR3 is TGTGCCAGCAGTTTATCGTTACTTAGCAATCAGCCCCAGCATTTT.

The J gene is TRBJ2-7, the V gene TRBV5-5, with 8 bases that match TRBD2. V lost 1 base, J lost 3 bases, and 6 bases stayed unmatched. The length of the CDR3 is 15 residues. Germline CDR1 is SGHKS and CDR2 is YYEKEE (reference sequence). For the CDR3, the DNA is TGTGCCAGCAGCTTGCTCGGGGGGGTAGGCTACGAGCAGTACTTC. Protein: CASSLLGGVGYEQYF.

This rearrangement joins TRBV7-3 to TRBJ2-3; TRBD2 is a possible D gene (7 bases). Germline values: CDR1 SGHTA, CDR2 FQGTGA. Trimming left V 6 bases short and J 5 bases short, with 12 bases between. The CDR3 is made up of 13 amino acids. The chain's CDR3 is CASSWGGGDTQYF. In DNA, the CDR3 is TGTGCCAGCAGTTGGGGAGGGGGAGATACGCAGTATTTT.

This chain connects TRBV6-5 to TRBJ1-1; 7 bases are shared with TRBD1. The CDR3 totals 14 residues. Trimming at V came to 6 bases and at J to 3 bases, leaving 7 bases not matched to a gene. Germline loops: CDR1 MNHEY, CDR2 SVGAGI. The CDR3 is CASRSRDRYTEAFF. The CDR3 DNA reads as TGTGCCAGCAGGAGCCGGGACAGATACACTGAAGCTTTCTTT.

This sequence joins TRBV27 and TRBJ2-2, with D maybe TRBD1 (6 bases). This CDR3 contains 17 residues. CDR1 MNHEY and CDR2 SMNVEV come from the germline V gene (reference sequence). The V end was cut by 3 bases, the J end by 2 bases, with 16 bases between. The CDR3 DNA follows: TGTGCCAGCAGTTTCTCAGGGGCACTACTAAACACCGGGGAGCTGTTTTTT. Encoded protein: CASSFSGALLNTGELFF.

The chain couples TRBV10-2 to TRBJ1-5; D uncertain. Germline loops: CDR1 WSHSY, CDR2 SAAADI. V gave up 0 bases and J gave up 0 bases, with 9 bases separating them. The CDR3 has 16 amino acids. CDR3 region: CASSESAGYSNQPQHF. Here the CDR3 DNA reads TGCGCCAGCAGTGAGTCCGCCGGGTATAGCAATCAGCCCCAGCATTTT.

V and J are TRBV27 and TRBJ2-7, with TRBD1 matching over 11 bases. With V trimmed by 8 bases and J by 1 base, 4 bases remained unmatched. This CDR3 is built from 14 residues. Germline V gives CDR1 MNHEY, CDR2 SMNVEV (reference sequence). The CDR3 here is CASAGTGGSYEQYF. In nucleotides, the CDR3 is TGTGCCAGCGCTGGGACAGGGGGATCCTACGAGCAGTACTTC.

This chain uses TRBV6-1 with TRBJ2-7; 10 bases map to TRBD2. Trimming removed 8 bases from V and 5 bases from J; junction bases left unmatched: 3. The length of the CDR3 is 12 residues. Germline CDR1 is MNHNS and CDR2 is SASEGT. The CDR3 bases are TGTGCCAGCGAGGGGACTAGCGACGAGCAGTACTTC. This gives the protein CASEGTSDEQYF.

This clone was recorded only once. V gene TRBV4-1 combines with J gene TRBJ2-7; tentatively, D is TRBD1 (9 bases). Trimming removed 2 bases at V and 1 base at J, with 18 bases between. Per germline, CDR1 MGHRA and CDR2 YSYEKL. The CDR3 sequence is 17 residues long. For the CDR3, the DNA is TGCGCCAGCAGCCAACCCGGGGGGGGACAGGGTTCCTACGAGCAGTACTTC. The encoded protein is CASSQPGGGQGSYEQYF.

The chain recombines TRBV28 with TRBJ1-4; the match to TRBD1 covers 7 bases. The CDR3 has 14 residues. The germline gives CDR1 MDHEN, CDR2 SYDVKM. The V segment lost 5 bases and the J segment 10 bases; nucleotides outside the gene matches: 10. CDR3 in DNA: TGTGCCAGCAGTCGTGCCGGGACAGCAGGAAAACTGTTTTTT. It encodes CASSRAGTAGKLFF.

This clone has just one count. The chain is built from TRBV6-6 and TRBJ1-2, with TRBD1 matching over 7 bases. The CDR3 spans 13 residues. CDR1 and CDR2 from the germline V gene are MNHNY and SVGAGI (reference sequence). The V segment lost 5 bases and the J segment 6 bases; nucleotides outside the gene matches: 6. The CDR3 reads CASSDRESDGYTF. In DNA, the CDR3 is TGTGCCAGCAGTGACAGGGAGAGCGATGGCTACACCTTC.

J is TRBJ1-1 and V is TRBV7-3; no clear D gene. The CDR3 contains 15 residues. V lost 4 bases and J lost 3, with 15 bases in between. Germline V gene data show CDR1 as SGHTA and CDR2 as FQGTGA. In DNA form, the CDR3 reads TGTGCCAGCAGCTCTGGCAGAGACGGGTACACTGAAGCTTTCTTT. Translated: CASSSGRDGYTEAFF.

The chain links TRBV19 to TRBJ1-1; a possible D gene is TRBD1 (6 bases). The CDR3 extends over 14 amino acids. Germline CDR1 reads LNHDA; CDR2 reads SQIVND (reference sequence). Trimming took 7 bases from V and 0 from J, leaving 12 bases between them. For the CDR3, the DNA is TGTGCCAGTATGGGGGGCAGATTGAACACTGAAGCTTTCTTT. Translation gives CASMGGRLNTEAFF.

In DNA form, the CDR3 reads TGTGCCAGCAGCCCTGGGACGGGTGGCTACACCTTC. Protein sequence: CASSPGTGGYTF. The chain joins TRBV5-6 to TRBJ1-2; TRBD1 is a possible D gene (5 bases). CDR1 is SGHDT, CDR2 YYEEEE, per germline. Between the trimmed V and J ends, which lost 4 bases and 7 bases, there was a span of 11 bases. The CDR3 covers 12 residues. Looking up the rest from reference TRBV5-6 and TRBJ1-2 gives the full variable domain: DAGVTQSPTHLIKTRGQQVTLRCSPKSGHDTVSWYQQALGQGPQFIFQYYEEEERQRGNFPDRFSGHQFPNYSSELNVNALLLGDSALYLCASSPGTGGYTFGSGTRLTVV.

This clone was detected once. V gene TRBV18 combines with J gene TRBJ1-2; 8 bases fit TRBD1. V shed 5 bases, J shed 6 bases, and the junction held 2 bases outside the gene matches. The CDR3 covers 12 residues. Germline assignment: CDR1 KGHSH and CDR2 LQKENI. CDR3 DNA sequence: TGTGCCAGCTCAGGGACAGGCAATGGCTACACCTTC. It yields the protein CASSGTGNGYTF.

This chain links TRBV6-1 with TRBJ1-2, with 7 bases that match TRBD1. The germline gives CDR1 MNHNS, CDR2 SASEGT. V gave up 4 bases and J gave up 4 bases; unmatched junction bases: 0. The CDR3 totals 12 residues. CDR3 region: CASSGQGYGYTF. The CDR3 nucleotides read TGTGCCAGCAGTGGACAGGGCTATGGCTACACCTTC.

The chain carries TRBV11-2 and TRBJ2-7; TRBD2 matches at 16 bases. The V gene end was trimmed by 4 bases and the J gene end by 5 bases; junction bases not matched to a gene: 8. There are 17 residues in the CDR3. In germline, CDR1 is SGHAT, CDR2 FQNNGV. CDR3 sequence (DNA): TGTGCCAGCAGCTCGGGACTAGCGGGAGGGCCGTTAAACGAGCAGTACTTC. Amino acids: CASSSGLAGGPLNEQYF. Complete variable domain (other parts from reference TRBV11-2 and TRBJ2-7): EAGVAQSPRYKIIEKRQSVAFWCNPISGHATLYWYQQILGQGPKLLIQFQNNGVVDDSQLPKDRFSAERLKGVDSTLKIQPAKLEDSAVYLCASSSGLAGGPLNEQYFGPGTRLTVT.